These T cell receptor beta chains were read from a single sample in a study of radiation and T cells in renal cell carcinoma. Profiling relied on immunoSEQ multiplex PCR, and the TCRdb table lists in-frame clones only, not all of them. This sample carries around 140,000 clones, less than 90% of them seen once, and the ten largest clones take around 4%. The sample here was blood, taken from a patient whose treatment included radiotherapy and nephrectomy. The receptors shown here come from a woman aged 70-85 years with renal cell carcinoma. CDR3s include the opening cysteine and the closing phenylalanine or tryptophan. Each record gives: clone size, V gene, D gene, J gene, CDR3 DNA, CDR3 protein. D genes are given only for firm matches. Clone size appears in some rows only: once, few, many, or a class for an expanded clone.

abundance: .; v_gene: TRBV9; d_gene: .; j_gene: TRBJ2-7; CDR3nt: TGTGCCAGCAGCCCGGGACTCCACGAGCAGTACTTC; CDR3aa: CASSPGLHEQYF
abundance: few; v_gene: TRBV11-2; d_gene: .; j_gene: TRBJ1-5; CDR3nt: TGTGCCAGCAGCTTAGGAAACAGGGCGACCAATCAGCCCCAGCATTTT; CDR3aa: CASSLGNRATNQPQHF
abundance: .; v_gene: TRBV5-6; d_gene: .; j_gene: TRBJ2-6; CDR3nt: TGTGCCAGCAGCCCGGGACTTTCTGCTTCTGGGGCCAACGTCCTGACTTTC; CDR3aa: CASSPGLSASGANVLTF
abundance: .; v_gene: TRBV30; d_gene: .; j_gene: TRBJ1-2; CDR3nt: TGTGCCTGGAGTGTACAGACAGCAACCCATGGCTACACCTTC; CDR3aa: CAWSVQTATHGYTF
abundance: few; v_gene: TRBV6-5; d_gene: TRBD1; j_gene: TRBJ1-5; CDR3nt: TGTGCCAGCAGAAAGACAGGGCTTAACAATCAGCCCCAGCATTTT; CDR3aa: CASRKTGLNNQPQHF
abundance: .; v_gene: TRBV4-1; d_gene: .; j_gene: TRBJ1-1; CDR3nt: TGCGCCAGCAGCCAAGATCAGAGGGGTACTGAAGCTTTCTTT; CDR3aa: CASSQDQRGTEAFF
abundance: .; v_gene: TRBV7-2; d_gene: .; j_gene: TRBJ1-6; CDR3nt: TGTGCCAGCAGCTTCGGGGGAGGCCACCCCCCACCCCTCCACTTT; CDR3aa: CASSFGGGHPPPLHF
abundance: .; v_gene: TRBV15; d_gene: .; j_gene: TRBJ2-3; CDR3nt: TGTGCCACCAGCTCCCAGGGGCTAGTCACAGATACGCAGTATTTT; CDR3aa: CATSSQGLVTDTQYF
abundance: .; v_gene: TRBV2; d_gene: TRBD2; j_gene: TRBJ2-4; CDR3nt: TGTGCGACCGCGGGGGGCCCGCCCATAAACATTCAGTACTTC; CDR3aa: CATAGGPPINIQYF
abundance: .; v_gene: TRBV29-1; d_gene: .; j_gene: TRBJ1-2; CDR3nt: TGCAGCGTTGAAGGGTTTGGAAACTATGGCTACACCTTC; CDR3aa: CSVEGFGNYGYTF
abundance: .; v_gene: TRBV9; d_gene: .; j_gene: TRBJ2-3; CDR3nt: TGTGCCAGCAGCGTCTTAGGGGCTAGCACAGATACGCAGTATTTT; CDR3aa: CASSVLGASTDTQYF
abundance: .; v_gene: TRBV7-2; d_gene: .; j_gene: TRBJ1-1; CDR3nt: TGTGCCAGCAGCTTTCGCTCGACAGAAGGGAGTGAAGCTTTCTTT; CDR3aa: CASSFRSTEGSEAFF
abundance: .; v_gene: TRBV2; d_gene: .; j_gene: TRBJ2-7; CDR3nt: TGTGCCAGCAGTGAAGCGTTAGTTCTCTACGAGCAGTACTTC; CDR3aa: CASSEALVLYEQYF
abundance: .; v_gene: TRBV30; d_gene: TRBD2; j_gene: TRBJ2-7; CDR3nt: TGTGCCTGGAGTGTCCCAGGGACTAGGCACGAGCAGTACTTC; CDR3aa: CAWSVPGTRHEQYF
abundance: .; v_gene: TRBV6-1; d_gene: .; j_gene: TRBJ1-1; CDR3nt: TGTGCCAGCAGTGAATCGGGCACTGAAGCTTTCTTT; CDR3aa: CASSESGTEAFF
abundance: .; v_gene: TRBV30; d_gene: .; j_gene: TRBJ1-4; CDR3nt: TGTGCCTGGGTAGTTGGTGAAAAACTGTTTTTT; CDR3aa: CAWVVGEKLFF
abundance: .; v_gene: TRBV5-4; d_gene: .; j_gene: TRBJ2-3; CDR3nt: TGTGCCAGCACACCCCCCGAGGGAGTCCTCACAGATACGCAGTATTTT; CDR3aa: CASTPPEGVLTDTQYF
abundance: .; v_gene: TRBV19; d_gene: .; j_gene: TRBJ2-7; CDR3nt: TGTGCCAGTAGTATCGGCGGGTACTACGAGCAGTACTTC; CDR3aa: CASSIGGYYEQYF
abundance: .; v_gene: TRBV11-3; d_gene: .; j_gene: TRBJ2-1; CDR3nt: TGTGCCAGCAGCGTCGACTGGTACTCCTACAATGAGCAGTTCTTC; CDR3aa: CASSVDWYSYNEQFF
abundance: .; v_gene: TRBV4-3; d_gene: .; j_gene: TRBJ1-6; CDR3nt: TGCGCCAGCAGCCAAGATAGGCATTCACCCCTCCACTTT; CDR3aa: CASSQDRHSPLHF
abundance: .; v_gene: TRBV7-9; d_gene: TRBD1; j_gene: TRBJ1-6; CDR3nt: TGTGCCAGCAGCTGGGGGACAGATAATTCACCCCTCCACTTT; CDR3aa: CASSWGTDNSPLHF
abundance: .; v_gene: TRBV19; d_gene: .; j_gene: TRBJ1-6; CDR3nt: TGTGCCACTCAAGCTAGCTCCTATAATTCACCCCTCCACTTT; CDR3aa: CATQASSYNSPLHF
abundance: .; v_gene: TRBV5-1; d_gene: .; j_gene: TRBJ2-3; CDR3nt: TGCGCCAGCAGCAGGAGTCGCACAGATACGCAGTATTTT; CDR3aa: CASSRSRTDTQYF
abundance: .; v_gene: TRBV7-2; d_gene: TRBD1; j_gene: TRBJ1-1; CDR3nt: TGTGCCAGCAGCCAACAGGGGGCAGTCACTGAAGCTTTCTTT; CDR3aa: CASSQQGAVTEAFF
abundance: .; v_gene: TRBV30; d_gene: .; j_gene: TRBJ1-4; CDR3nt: TGTGCCTGGAGTGTCCTAGGGGCTGGTGAAAAACTGTTTTTT; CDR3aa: CAWSVLGAGEKLFF
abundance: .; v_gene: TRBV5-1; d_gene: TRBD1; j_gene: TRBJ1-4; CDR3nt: TGCGCCAGCGGCCCGGACAGGGGAAATGAAAAACTGTTTTTT; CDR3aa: CASGPDRGNEKLFF
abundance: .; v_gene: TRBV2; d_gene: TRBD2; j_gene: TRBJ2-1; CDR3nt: TGTGCCAGCACTCCGACTAGCGGGGCTAAAAGTGAGCAGTTCTTC; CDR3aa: CASTPTSGAKSEQFF
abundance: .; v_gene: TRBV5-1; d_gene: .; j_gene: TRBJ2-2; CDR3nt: TGCGCCAGCAGCTTGGGGCCGAGGGTAGCCGGGGAGCTGTTTTTT; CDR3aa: CASSLGPRVAGELFF
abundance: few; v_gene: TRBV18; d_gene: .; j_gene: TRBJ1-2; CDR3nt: TGTGCCAGCTCACCCCTAAGCCCTAACTATGGCTACACCTTC; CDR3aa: CASSPLSPNYGYTF
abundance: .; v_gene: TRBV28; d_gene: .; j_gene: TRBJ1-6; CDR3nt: TGTGCCAGCAGTTTGTCAGGGGATAATTCACCCCTCCACTTT; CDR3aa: CASSLSGDNSPLHF
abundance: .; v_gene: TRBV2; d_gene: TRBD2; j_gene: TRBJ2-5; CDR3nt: TGTGCCAGCAGTAAGGGGGCTAGCGGGGGCCAAGAGACCCAGTACTTC; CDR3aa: CASSKGASGGQETQYF
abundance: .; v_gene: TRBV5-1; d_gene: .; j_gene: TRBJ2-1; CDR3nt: TGCGCCAGTGCTCGGCGGGGCGTAGACAATGAGCAGTTCTTC; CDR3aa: CASARRGVDNEQFF
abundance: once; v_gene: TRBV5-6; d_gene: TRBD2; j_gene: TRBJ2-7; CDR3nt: TGTGCCAGCAGCCCCACGGCCGGCCTAGCGGGGGACGAGCAGTACTTC; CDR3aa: CASSPTAGLAGDEQYF
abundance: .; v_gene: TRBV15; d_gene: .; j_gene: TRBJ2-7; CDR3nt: TGTGCCACCAGCAGAGCGGACAGAGACTCCGAGCAGTACTTC; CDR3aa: CATSRADRDSEQYF
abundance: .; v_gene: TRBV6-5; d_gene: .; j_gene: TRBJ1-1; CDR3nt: TGTGCCAGCAGTCGGGGGAACACTGAAGCTTTCTTT; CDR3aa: CASSRGNTEAFF
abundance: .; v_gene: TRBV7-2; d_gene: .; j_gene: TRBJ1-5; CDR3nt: TGTGCCAGCACCCAGCCGAATCAGCCCCAGCATTTT; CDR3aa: CASTQPNQPQHF
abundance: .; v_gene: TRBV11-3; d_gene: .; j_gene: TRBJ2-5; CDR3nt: TGTGCCAGCAGCTTTAGCCAGGGAGAGACCCAGTACTTC; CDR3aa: CASSFSQGETQYF
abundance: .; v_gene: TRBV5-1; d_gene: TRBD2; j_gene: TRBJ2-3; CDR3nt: TGCGCCAGCAGCGTCGGACTAGCAGCAGATACGCAGTATTTT; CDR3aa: CASSVGLAADTQYF
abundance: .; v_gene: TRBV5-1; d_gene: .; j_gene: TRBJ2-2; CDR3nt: TGCGCCAGCAGCTTGGTCCCTGGGGACACCGGGGAGCTGTTTTTT; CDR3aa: CASSLVPGDTGELFF
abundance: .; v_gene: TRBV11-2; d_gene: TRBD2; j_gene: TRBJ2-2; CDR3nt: TGTGCCAGCAGACATAGGGTAGCGGGGGGCCATACCGGGGAGCTGTTTTTT; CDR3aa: CASRHRVAGGHTGELFF
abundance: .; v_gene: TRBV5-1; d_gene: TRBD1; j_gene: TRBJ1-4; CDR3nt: TGCGCCAGCAGCTCAACGACAGGGGGGAGATGGGAAAAACTGTTTTTT; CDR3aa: CASSSTTGGRWEKLFF
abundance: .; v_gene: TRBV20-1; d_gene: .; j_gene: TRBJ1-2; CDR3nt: TGCAGTGCTGAGGACAGTCATGGCTACACCTTC; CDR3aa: CSAEDSHGYTF
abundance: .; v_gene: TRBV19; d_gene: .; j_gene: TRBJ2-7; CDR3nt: TGTGCCAGTAGTATTGGGACAACCTACGAGCAGTACTTC; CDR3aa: CASSIGTTYEQYF
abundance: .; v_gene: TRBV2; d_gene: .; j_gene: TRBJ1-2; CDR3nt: TGTGCCAGCAGTGACAGACCTCTATACGGCTACACCTTC; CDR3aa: CASSDRPLYGYTF
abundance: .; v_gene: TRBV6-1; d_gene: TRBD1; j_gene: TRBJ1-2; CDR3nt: TGTGCCAGCAGTGATCTGGCAGGGGGCGATGTCTATGGCTACACCTTC; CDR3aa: CASSDLAGGDVYGYTF
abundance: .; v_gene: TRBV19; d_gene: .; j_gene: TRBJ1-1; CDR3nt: TGTGCCAGTAGTATCGCCGGTAAGAACACTGAAGCTTTCTTT; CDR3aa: CASSIAGKNTEAFF
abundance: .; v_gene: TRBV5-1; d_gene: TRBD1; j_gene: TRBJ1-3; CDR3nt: TGCGCCAGCAGCTTGACAGGGGCCCCAACGTCCTCTGGAAACACCATATATTTT; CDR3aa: CASSLTGAPTSSGNTIYF
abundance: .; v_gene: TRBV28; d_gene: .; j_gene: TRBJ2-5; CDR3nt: TGTGCCAGCAGTTTGCCTAGGGCCGTGGAGACCCAGTACTTC; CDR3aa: CASSLPRAVETQYF
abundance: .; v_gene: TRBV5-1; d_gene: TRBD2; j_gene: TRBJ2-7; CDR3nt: TGCGCCAGCAGCCCAGTAGCGGGGGTTTCCTACGAGCAGTACTTC; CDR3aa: CASSPVAGVSYEQYF
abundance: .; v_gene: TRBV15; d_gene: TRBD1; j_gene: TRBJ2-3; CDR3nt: TGTGCCACCAGCAGAGATGCCGACAGGGACACAGATACGCAGTATTTT; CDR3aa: CATSRDADRDTDTQYF
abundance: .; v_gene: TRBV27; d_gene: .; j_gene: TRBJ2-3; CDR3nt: TGTGCCAGCAGTCCCGACATCGTCAGGGCCCCAGATACGCAGTATTTT; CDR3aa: CASSPDIVRAPDTQYF
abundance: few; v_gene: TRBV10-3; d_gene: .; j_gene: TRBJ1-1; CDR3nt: TGTGCCATCAGTGGTCGGGAGCCAAACACTGAAGCTTTCTTT; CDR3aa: CAISGREPNTEAFF
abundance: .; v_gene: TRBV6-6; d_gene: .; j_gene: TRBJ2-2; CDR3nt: TGTGCCAGCAAAAACGGGGGAAACACCGGGGAGCTGTTTTTT; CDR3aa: CASKNGGNTGELFF
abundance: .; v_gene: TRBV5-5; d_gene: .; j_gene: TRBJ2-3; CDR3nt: TGTGCCAGCAGCTTGGCCGGAAACCTCCTTTTGCCCACAGATACGCAGTATTTT; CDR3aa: CASSLAGNLLLPTDTQYF
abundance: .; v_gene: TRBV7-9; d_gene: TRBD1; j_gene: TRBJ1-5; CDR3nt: TGTGCCAGCAGCTTAGCGGGACAGGGGGTGTTTAGCAATCAGCCCCAGCATTTT; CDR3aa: CASSLAGQGVFSNQPQHF
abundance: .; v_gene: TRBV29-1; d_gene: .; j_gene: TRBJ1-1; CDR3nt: TGCAGCCCCTGGGTTGTTAACACTGAAGCTTTCTTT; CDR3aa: CSPWVVNTEAFF
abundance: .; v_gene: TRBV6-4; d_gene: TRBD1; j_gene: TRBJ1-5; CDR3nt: TGTGCCAGCAGTGCCACAGGGGGCGGACAGCCCCAGCATTTT; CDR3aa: CASSATGGGQPQHF
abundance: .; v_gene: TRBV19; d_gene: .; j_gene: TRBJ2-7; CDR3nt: TGTGCCACCGCGGACACCGGCTACGAGCAGTACTTC; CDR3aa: CATADTGYEQYF